The clone carrying this T cell receptor beta chain was detected a few times. The record originates from a study of T cells after yellow fever vaccination. Study observations and caveats: CD4 and CD8 compartments shared a small share of clonotypes. Reappearance after the booster was seen for most primary-vaccination clones, at 95% to 98% CD4 and more than 80% CD8.

Synthesis of TCR cDNA relied on 5'RACE template switching, which attached a universal primer site and UMIs. From the 5' RACE reads, TCRdb called clonotypes with MiXCR, one entry per CDR3 protein. Seen here are 50,000 to 75,000 distinct CDR3 sequences, around 6.1% observed once, and the top ten hold roughly 31%. The germline V gene has CDR1 SGHTA and CDR2 FQGNSA. V lost 0 bases and J lost 0, with 8 bases in between. CDR3 length: 15 amino acids. The chain links TRBV7-2 to TRBJ1-1; D is ambiguous. Sequences were derived from PBMCs, either bulk or a sorted T-cell subset (CD4+, CD8+, memory, or dextramer-sorted; not recorded which), sampled on the day of the yellow fever booster vaccination. The receptor's source is a man aged 18 to 30 who received the YFV17D yellow fever vaccine. The CDR3 nucleotides are TGTGCCAGCAGCTTAGCGTCAAGGATGAACACTGAAGCTTTCTTT. This encodes CASSLASRMNTEAFF.